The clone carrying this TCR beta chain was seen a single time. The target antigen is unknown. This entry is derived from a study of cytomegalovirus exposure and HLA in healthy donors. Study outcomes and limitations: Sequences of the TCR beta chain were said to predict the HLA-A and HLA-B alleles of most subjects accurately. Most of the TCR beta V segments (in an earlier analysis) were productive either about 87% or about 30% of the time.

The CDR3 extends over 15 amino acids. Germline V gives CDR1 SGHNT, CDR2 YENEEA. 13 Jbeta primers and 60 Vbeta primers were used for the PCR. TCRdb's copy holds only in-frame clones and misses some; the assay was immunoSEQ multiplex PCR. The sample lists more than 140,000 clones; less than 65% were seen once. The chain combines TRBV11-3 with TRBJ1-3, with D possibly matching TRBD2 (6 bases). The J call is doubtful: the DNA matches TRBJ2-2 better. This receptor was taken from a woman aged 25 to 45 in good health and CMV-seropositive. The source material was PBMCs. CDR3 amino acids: CASSRRDVNTGELFF. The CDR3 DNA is TGTGCCAGCAGCCGGCGGGACGTGAACACCGGGGAGCTGTTTTTT.